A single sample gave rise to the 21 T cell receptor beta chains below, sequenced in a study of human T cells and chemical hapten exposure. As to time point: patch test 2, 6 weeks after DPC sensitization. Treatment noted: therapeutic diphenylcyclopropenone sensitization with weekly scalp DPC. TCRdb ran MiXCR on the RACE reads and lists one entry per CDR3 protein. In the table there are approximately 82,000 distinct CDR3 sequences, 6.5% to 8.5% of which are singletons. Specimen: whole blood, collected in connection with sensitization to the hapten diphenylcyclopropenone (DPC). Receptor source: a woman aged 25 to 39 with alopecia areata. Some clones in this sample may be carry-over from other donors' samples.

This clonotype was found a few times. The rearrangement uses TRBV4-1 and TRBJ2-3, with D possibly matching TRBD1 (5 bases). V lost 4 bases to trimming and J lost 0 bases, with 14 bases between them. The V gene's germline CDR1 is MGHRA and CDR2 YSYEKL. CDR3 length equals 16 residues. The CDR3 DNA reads TGCGCCAGCAGCCCAGGACATGCGTTGAGCACAGATACGCAGTATTTT. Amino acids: CASSPGHALSTDTQYF.

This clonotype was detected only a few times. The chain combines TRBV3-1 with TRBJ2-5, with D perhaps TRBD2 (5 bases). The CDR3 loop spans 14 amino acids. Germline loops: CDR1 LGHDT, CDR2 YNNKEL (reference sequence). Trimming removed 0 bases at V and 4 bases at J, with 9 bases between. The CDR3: CASSQEPSLETQYF. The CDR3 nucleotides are TGTGCCAGCAGCCAAGAACCTAGCTTAGAGACCCAGTACTTC.

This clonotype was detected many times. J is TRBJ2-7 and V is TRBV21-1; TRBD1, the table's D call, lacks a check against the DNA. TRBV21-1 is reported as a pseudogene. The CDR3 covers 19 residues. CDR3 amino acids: CASTFTLARSGISSYEQYF. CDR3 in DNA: TGTGCCAGCACCTTCACACTCGCACGATCAGGGATCAGCTCCTACGAGCAGTACTTC.

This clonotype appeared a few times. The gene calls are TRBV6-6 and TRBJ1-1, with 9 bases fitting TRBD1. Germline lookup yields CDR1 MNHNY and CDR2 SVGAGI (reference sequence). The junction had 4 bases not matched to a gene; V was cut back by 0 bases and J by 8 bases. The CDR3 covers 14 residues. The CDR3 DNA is TGTGCCAGCAGTTACTCAGGGACAGGGAGGGAAGCTTTCTTT. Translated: CASSYSGTGREAFF.

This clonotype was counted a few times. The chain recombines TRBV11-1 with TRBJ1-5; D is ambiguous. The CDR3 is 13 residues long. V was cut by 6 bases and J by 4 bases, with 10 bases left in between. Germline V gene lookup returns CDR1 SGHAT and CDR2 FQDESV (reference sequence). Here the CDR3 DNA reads TGTGCCAGCAGTTCTAACCCTAATCAGCCCCAGCATTTT. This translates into CASSSNPNQPQHF.

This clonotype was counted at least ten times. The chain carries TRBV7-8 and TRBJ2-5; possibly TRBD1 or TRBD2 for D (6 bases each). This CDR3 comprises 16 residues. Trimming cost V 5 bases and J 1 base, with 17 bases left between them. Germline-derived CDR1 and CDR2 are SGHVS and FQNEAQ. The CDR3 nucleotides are TGTGCCAGCAGCCTCTCGGGGGCGTTCTCCCAAGAGACCCAGTACTTC. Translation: CASSLSGAFSQETQYF.

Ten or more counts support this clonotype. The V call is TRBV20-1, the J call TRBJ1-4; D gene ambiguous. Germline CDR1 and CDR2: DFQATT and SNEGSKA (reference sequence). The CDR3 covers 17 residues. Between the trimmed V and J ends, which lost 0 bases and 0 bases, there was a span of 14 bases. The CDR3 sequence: CSAREIRDITTNEKLFF. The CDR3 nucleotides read TGCAGTGCTAGAGAAATCAGAGACATTACAACTAATGAAAAACTGTTTTTT.

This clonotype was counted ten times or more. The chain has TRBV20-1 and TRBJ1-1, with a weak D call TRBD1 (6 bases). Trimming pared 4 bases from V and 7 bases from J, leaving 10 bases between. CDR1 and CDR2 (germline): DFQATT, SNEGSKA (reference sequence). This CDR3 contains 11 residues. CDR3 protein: CSANRAGEAFF. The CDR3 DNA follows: TGCAGTGCTAACAGGGCGGGTGAAGCTTTCTTT.

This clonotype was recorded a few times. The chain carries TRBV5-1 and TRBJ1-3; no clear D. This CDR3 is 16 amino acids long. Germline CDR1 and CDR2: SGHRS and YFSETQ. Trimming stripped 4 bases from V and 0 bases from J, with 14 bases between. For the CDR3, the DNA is TGCGCCAGCAGCCCGGACGCCAGGAGCTCTGGAAACACCATATATTTT. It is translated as CASSPDARSSGNTIYF.

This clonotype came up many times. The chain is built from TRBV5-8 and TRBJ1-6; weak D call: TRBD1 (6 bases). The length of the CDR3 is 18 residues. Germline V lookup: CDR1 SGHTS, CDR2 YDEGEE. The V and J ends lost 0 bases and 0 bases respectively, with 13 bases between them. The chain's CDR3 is CASSLEDRSFSYNSPLHF. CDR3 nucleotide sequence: TGTGCCAGCAGCTTGGAAGACAGGTCGTTCTCCTATAATTCACCCCTCCACTTT.

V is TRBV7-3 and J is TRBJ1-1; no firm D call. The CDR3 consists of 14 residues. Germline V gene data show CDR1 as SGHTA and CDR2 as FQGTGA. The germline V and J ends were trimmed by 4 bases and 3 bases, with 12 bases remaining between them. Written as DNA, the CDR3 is TGTGCCAGCAGCTCCGCGGCCGGGGACACTGAAGCTTTCTTT. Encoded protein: CASSSAAGDTEAFF.

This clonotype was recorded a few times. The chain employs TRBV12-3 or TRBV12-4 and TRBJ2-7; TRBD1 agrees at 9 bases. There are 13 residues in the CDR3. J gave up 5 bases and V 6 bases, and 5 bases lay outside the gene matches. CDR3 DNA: TGTGCCAGCAGGGGACAGGGCAGCGACGAGCAGTACTTC. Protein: CASRGQGSDEQYF.

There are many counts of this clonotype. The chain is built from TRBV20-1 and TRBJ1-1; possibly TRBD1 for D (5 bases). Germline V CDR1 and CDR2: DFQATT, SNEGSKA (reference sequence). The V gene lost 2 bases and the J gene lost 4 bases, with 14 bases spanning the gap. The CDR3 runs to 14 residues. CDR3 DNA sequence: TGCAGTGCTAGAATACTCCAGGGAGGCACTGAAGCTTTCTTT. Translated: CSARILQGGTEAFF.

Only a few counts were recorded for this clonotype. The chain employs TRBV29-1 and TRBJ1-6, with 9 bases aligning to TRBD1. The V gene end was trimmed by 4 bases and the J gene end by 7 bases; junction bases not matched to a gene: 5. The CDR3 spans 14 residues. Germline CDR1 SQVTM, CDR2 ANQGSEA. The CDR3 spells CSVALGTGNSPLHF. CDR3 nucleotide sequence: TGCAGCGTTGCGTTAGGGACAGGGAATTCACCCCTCCACTTT.

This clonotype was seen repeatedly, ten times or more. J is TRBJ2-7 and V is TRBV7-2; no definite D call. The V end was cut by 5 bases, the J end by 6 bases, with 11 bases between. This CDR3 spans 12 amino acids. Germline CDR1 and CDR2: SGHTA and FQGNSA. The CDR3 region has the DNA TGTGCCAGCAGCCGATCTCTGTCCGAGCAGTACTTC. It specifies CASSRSLSEQYF. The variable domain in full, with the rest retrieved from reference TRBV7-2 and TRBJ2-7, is GAGVSQSPSNKVTEKGKDVELRCDPISGHTALYWYRQSLGQGLEFLIYFQGNSAPDKSGLPSDRFSAERTGGSVSTLTIQRTQQEDSAVYLCASSRSLSEQYFGPGTRLTVT.

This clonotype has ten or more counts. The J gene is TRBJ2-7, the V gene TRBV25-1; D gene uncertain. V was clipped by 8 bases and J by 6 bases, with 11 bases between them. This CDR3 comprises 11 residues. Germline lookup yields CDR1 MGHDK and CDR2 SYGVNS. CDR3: CASRLTSEQYF. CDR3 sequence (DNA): TGTGCCAGCCGCCTAACGTCCGAGCAGTACTTC.

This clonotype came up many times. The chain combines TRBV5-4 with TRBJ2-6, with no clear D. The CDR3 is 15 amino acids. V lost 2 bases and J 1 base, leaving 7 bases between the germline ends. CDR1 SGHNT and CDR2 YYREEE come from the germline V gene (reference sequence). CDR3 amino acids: CASSFFQSGANVLTF. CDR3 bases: TGTGCCAGCAGCTTTTTCCAATCTGGGGCCAACGTCCTGACTTTC. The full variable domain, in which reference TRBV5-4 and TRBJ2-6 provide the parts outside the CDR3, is ETGVTQSPTHLIKTRGQQVTLRCSSQSGHNTVSWYQQALGQGPQFIFQYYREEENGRGNFPPRFSGLQFPNYSSELNVNALELDDSALYLCASSFFQSGANVLTFGAGSRLTVL.

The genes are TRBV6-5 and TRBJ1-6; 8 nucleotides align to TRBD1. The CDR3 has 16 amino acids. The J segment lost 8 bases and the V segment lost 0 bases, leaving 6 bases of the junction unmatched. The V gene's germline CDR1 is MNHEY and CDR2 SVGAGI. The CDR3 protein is CASSYSKRDRYSPLHF. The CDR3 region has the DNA TGTGCCAGCAGTTACTCGAAGCGGGACAGGTATTCACCCCTCCACTTT.

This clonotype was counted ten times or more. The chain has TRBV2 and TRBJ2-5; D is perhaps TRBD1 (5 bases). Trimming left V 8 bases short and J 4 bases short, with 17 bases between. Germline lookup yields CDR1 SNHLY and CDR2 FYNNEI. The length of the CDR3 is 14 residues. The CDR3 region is CASGKAGLPETQYF. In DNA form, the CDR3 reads TGTGCCAGCGGCAAGGCAGGGCTTCCAGAGACCCAGTACTTC.

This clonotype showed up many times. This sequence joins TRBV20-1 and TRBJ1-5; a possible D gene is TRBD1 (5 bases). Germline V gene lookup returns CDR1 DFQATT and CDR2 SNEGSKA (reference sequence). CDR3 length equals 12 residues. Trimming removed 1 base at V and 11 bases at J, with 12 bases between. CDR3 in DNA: TGCAGTGCTAGAGGAGGGACTGCAGCCCAGCATTTT. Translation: CSARGGTAAQHF.

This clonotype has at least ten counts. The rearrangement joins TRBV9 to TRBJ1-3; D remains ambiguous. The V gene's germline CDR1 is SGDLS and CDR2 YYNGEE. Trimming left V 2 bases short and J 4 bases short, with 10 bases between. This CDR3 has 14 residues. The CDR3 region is CASSVGPLGNTIYF. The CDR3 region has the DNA TGTGCCAGCAGCGTCGGACCACTCGGAAACACCATATATTTT.